Given below is one T cell receptor (beta chain) in context. The data were taken from a study of shared clonotypes between healthy human individuals. Profiled with immunoSEQ multiplex PCR; TCRdb holds only in-frame clones, not every one. Found here are around 1.5 million clones, 98% of them singletons; the top ten hold roughly 0.45%. Germline lookup yields CDR1 MDHEN and CDR2 SYDVKM. The CDR3 loop spans 13 amino acids. V was pared by 6 bases and J by 8 bases, with 14 bases between. This TCR derives from a young man in good health. Sequenced sample: naive CD4+ T cells sorted from blood. Described subset: CD45RA+ positively selected. The gene calls are TRBV28 and TRBJ2-1, with TRBD2 as a possible D gene (5 bases). This CDR3 is CASSFLSGDEQFF. In DNA, the CDR3 is TGTGCCAGCAGCTTCCTTTCCGGGGATGAGCAGTTCTTC.